This T cell receptor beta chain was obtained from a study of blood T cell repertoires in COVID-19. Participants, roughly 18 to 90 years old, spanned around 25 US areas. Cohort assignment relied on participant-reported clinical history. The authors' processing: Reference gene primer amplification gave nucleated cell count estimates. Profiling relied on immunoSEQ multiplex PCR, and the TCRdb table lists in-frame clones only, not all of them. The D gene and trimming were derived from the DNA, and the V and J assignments and clone size from that table. The table records roughly 250,000 clones, roughly 88% of them present only once. Sample: PBMCs or T cells enriched from blood (not recorded which). The sequence derives from a woman aged 25 to 39 who had recovered from COVID-19.

Here the CDR3 reads CASSWRGPATNEKLFF. CDR3 sequence (DNA): TGCGCCAGCAGTTGGAGGGGACCTGCAACTAATGAAAAACTGTTTTTT. The chain employs TRBV10-2 and TRBJ1-4; a possible D gene is TRBD1 (5 bases). The CDR3 spans 16 residues. The germline V and J ends were trimmed by 5 bases and 0 bases, with 13 bases remaining between them. The germline CDR1 and CDR2 sequences are WSHSY and SAAADI.